These 22 T cell receptor beta chains share one sample of origin, sequenced in a study of shared clonotypes between healthy human individuals. The naive CD8 subset, CD45RO-negative cells positively selected for CCR7, excluded terminally differentiated effector memory CD45RA+ cells. Produced via immunoSEQ multiplex PCR; TCRdb's table is partial and in-frame only. The table records some 1,900,000 clones, about 94% of them present only once. Input material: naive CD8+ T cells sorted from blood. Receptor source: a man aged 18-30 years in good health.

The chain links TRBV7-9 to TRBJ2-1; TRBD1 matches at 7 bases. Germline-derived CDR1 and CDR2 are SEHNR and FQNEAQ (reference sequence). The V gene end was trimmed by 4 bases and the J gene end by 5 bases; junction bases not matched to a gene: 8. The CDR3 runs to 15 residues. CDR3 in amino acids: CASSSIRDSHNEQFF. CDR3 DNA: TGTGCCAGCAGCTCTATCCGGGACAGCCACAATGAGCAGTTCTTC.

A note on this clone: Other nucleotide sequences from this sample produce the same CDR3. This chain links TRBV5-5 with TRBJ2-7; 8 bases line up with TRBD1. Germline V gene sequence: CDR1 SGHKS, CDR2 YYEKEE (reference sequence). There are 14 residues in the CDR3. The V and J ends lost 5 bases and 2 bases, in that order; junction bases with no gene match: 6. CDR3 in amino acids: CASSYGQGAYEQYF. The DNA for the CDR3 is TGTGCCAGCAGTTATGGACAGGGCGCCTACGAGCAGTACTTC.

The chain links TRBV18 to TRBJ1-5; D unresolved. The CDR3 length is 12 residues. Trimming took 0 bases from V and 7 from J, leaving 4 bases between them. Germline CDR1 is KGHSH and CDR2 is LQKENI. Written as DNA, the CDR3 is TGTGCCAGCTCACCACCCGGCCAGCCCCAGCATTTT. Translating it yields CASSPPGQPQHF.

The CDR3 reads CASSFGLDEQYF. The CDR3 nucleotides read TGTGCCAGCAGCTTCGGCCTCGACGAGCAGTACTTC. The rearrangement joins TRBV5-8 to TRBJ2-7; no definite D call. Germline-derived CDR1 and CDR2 are SGHTS and YDEGEE. V lost 2 bases, J lost 5 bases, and 8 bases lay in between. The CDR3 is made up of 12 amino acids.

This clone was detected only once. This chain joins TRBV6-5 and TRBJ2-3; no firm D call. V was trimmed by 7 bases and J by 1 base, leaving 9 bases between them. The germline CDR1 and CDR2 sequences are MNHEY and SVGAGI. The CDR3 length is 13 residues. The CDR3 here is CASTQSRTDTQYF. The CDR3 nucleotides read TGTGCCAGCACCCAGTCCCGCACAGATACGCAGTATTTT.

Here the CDR3 DNA reads TGCAGCGCCGGACTAGCGGGTCTCCAAGAGACCCAGTACTTC. Protein product: CSAGLAGLQETQYF. This chain joins TRBV29-1 and TRBJ2-5; 11 bases fit TRBD2. The CDR3 contains 14 residues. Germline V gives CDR1 SQVTM, CDR2 ANQGSEA. V dropped 7 bases and J dropped 1; count of bases not matched to a gene: 5.

The rearrangement joins TRBV4-2 to TRBJ1-3, with D unresolved. V lost 2 bases to trimming and J lost 0 bases, with 8 bases between them. CDR1 and CDR2 from the germline V gene are LGHNA and YNFKEQ. The length of the CDR3 is 15 residues. CDR3 in DNA: TGTGCCAGCAGCCAAACGCGAAGCTCTGGAAACACCATATATTTT. Translating gives CASSQTRSSGNTIYF.

A word on this clone: This same CDR3 is encoded by further DNA sequences in the sample. V usage is TRBV5-6 and J usage is TRBJ2-7; D is uncertain. Germline-derived CDR1 and CDR2 are SGHDT and YYEEEE. The CDR3 covers 12 residues. V gave up 2 bases and J gave up 2 bases, with 5 bases separating them. The CDR3 nucleotides read TGTGCCAGCAGCTTCCTAGCCTACGAGCAGTACTTC. This codes for CASSFLAYEQYF. Full variable domain (remainder filled in from reference TRBV5-6 and TRBJ2-7): DAGVTQSPTHLIKTRGQQVTLRCSPKSGHDTVSWYQQALGQGPQFIFQYYEEEERQRGNFPDRFSGHQFPNYSSELNVNALLLGDSALYLCASSFLAYEQYFGPGTRLTVT.

The chain joins TRBV5-6 to TRBJ2-1, with D perhaps assigned TRBD1 or TRBD2 (5 bases each). Looked up from germline, CDR1 is SGHDT and CDR2 is YYEEEE. Trimming stripped 2 bases from V and 6 bases from J, with 6 bases between. The length of the CDR3 is 12 residues. The CDR3 loop is CASSLGTNEQFF. CDR3 in DNA: TGTGCCAGCAGCTTAGGGACCAATGAGCAGTTCTTC. The entire variable domain, with the rest obtained from reference TRBV5-6 and TRBJ2-1, is as follows: DAGVTQSPTHLIKTRGQQVTLRCSPKSGHDTVSWYQQALGQGPQFIFQYYEEEERQRGNFPDRFSGHQFPNYSSELNVNALLLGDSALYLCASSLGTNEQFFGPGTRLTVL.

The rearrangement joins TRBV27 to TRBJ2-7; no reliable D call. The germline V gene has CDR1 MNHEY and CDR2 SMNVEV (reference sequence). V lost 6 bases to trimming and J lost 7 bases, with 16 bases between them. There are 13 residues in the CDR3. The CDR3 loop reads CASSGRDLREQYF. CDR3 sequence (DNA): TGTGCCAGCAGCGGCAGAGACCTACGGGAGCAGTACTTC.

The sample holds one count of this clone. This chain connects TRBV5-6 to TRBJ2-2; TRBD2 agrees at 7 bases. The germline gives CDR1 SGHDT, CDR2 YYEEEE. CDR3 length: 13 amino acids. J was trimmed by 4 bases and V by 5 bases; bases with no gene match: 2. In DNA, the CDR3 is TGTGCCAGCAGGACTAGCTCCACCGGGGAGCTGTTTTTT. Encoded protein: CASRTSSTGELFF. The complete variable domain, with remaining parts taken from reference TRBV5-6 and TRBJ2-2, reads DAGVTQSPTHLIKTRGQQVTLRCSPKSGHDTVSWYQQALGQGPQFIFQYYEEEERQRGNFPDRFSGHQFPNYSSELNVNALLLGDSALYLCASRTSSTGELFFGEGSRLTVL.

V usage is TRBV23-1 and J usage is TRBJ2-2; TRBD1 might be the D (6 bases). TRBV23-1 is marked as an open reading frame, function uncertain. The CDR3 is made up of 17 amino acids. V was clipped by 4 bases and J by 7 bases, with 22 bases between them. The CDR3 spells CASSPIDPGAGGGELFF. The CDR3, as DNA: TGCGCCAGCAGTCCGATCGACCCAGGGGCTGGGGGCGGGGAGCTGTTTTTT.

The chain is built from TRBV27 and TRBJ1-1; D is unclear. The V gene lost 3 bases and the J gene lost 1 base, with 6 bases spanning the gap. The CDR3 sequence is 13 residues long. CDR1 is MNHEY, CDR2 SMNVEV, per germline (reference sequence). CDR3 residues: CASSFTANTEAFF. In DNA, the CDR3 is TGTGCCAGCAGTTTTACAGCGAACACTGAAGCTTTCTTT.

The chain is built from TRBV27 and TRBJ2-7; TRBD1 aligns across 8 bases. V shed 5 bases and J 2 bases; nucleotides not matched to a gene: 5. Germline V gene data show CDR1 as MNHEY and CDR2 as SMNVEV (reference sequence). The CDR3 consists of 14 residues. The CDR3 nucleotides read TGTGCCAGCAGTCCGACAGGGGAAACCTACGAGCAGTACTTC. Protein: CASSPTGETYEQYF.

The V gene is TRBV7-9, the J gene TRBJ2-6; 10 bases fit TRBD1. In germline, CDR1 is SEHNR, CDR2 FQNEAQ (reference sequence). V lost 3 bases and J lost 0; bases outside the gene matches: 5. This CDR3 contains 18 residues. The CDR3 DNA follows: TGTGCCAGCAGCTTGGACAGGGGGGAGAGCTCTGGGGCCAACGTCCTGACTTTC. Its translation: CASSLDRGESSGANVLTF.

V usage is TRBV20-1 and J usage is TRBJ1-2; D remains ambiguous. V lost 8 bases, J lost 6 bases, and 10 bases lay in between. CDR1 and CDR2 (germline): DFQATT, SNEGSKA (reference sequence). This CDR3 has 10 amino acids. CDR3: CSTLRDGYTF. CDR3 DNA sequence: TGCAGTACCCTCAGAGATGGCTACACCTTC.

The chain recombines TRBV27 with TRBJ2-7; TRBD1 aligns across 10 bases. The CDR3 covers 15 residues. Trimming at V came to 5 bases and at J to 5 bases, leaving 9 bases not matched to a gene. Looked up from germline, CDR1 is MNHEY and CDR2 is SMNVEV (reference sequence). CDR3 region: CASSVTGGAVNEQYF. CDR3 sequence (DNA): TGTGCCAGCAGTGTGACAGGGGGCGCAGTTAACGAGCAGTACTTC.

V gene TRBV28 combines with J gene TRBJ1-5; TRBD1 is a possible D gene (5 bases). The CDR3 covers 16 residues. The V end lost 1 base, the J end lost 5 bases, and 15 bases lay between the germline ends. CDR1 and CDR2 (germline): MDHEN, SYDVKM. CDR3 sequence: CASSLLVRGRDQPQHF. CDR3 coding DNA: TGTGCCAGCAGTTTATTGGTTAGGGGTCGGGATCAGCCCCAGCATTTT. Supplemented by reference TRBV28 and TRBJ1-5, the full variable domain reads DVKVTQSSRYLVKRTGEKVFLECVQDMDHENMFWYRQDPGLGLRLIYFSYDVKMKEKGDIPEGYSVSREKKERFSLILESASTNQTSMYLCASSLLVRGRDQPQHFGDGTRLSIL.

The chain couples TRBV7-9 to TRBJ2-1; a weak D match, TRBD2 (5 bases). V was clipped by 4 bases and J by 4 bases, with 8 bases between them. CDR3 length: 13 residues. The germline V gene has CDR1 SEHNR and CDR2 FQNEAQ (reference sequence). The CDR3 DNA sequence: TGTGCCAGCAGCTATATAGCGTACAATGAGCAGTTCTTC. Its translation: CASSYIAYNEQFF.

The chain recombines TRBV11-3 with TRBJ2-2; weak D call: TRBD1 (6 bases). Germline CDR1 reads SGHNT; CDR2 reads YENEEA. V shed 5 bases and J shed 2 bases, with 18 bases lying between them. The CDR3 extends over 17 amino acids. CDR3 in amino acids: CASSHTGTRTNTGELFF. CDR3 sequence (DNA): TGTGCCAGCAGCCACACAGGGACCCGTACCAACACCGGGGAGCTGTTTTTT.

This clone came up once. V and J are TRBV6-1 and TRBJ2-3; D is unclear. There are 15 residues in the CDR3. Germline CDR1 is MNHNS and CDR2 is SASEGT. V was shortened by 0 bases and J by 0 bases, with 7 bases between the two germline ends. The CDR3 DNA is TGTGCCAGCAGTGAAGCGTACGGGAGCACAGATACGCAGTATTTT. It is translated as CASSEAYGSTDTQYF.

The rearrangement uses TRBV15 and TRBJ2-5; possibly TRBD1 for D (5 bases). Trimming pared 5 bases from V and 5 bases from J, leaving 21 bases between. CDR3 length: 16 residues. In germline, CDR1 is LNHNV, CDR2 YYDKDF (reference sequence). CDR3 bases: TGTGCCACCAGCGGAGCTGCAGGGATAGATCGTGAGACCCAGTACTTC. As protein: CATSGAAGIDRETQYF.